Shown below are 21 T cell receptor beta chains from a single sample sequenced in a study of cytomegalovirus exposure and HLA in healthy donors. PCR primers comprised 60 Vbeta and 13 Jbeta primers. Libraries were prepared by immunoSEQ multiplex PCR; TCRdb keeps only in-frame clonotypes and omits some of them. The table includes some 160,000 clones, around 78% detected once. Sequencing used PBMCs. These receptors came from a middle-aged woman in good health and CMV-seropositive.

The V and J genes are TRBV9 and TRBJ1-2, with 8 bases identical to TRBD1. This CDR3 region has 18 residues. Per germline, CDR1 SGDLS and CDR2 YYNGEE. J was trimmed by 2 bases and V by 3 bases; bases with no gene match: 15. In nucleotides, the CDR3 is TGTGCCAGCAGCGCCAGAGCCGGGGCAGGGGGCCGGAACTATGGCTACACCTTC. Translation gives CASSARAGAGGRNYGYTF.

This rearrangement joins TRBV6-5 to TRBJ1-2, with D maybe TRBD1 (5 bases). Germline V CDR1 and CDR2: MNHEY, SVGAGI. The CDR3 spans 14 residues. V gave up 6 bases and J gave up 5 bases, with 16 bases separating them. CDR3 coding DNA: TGTGCCAGCAGGGACATCCAGGGATTATATGGCTACACCTTC. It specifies CASRDIQGLYGYTF.

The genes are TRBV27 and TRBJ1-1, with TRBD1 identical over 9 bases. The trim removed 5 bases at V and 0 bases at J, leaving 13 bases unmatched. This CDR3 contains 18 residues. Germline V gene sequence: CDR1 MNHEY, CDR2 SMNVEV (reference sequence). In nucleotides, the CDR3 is TGTGCCAGCAGTCCATACACAGGGGGCGTTGTTATGAACACTGAAGCTTTCTTT. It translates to CASSPYTGGVVMNTEAFF.

In DNA, the CDR3 is TGCGCCAGCCAGTCCAAAACTGAAGCTTTCTTT. This translates into CASQSKTEAFF. The rearrangement uses TRBV10-2 and TRBJ1-1; D uncertain. CDR1 WSHSY and CDR2 SAAADI come from the germline V gene. This CDR3 comprises 11 residues. The V end was cut by 8 bases, the J end by 5 bases, with 9 bases between.

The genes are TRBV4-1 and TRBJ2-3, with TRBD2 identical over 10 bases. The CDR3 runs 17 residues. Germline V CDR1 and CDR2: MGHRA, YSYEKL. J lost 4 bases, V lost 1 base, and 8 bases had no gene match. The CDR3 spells CASSQVGAGGPADTQYF. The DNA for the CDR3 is TGCGCCAGCAGCCAAGTGGGAGCGGGGGGGCCAGCAGATACGCAGTATTTT.

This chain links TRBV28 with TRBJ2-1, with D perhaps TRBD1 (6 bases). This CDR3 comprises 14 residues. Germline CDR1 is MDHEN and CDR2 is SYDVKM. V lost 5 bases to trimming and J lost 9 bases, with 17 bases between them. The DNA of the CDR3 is TGTGCCAGCAGTACCCGGACAGAAGACACTGAGCAGTTCTTC. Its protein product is CASSTRTEDTEQFF.

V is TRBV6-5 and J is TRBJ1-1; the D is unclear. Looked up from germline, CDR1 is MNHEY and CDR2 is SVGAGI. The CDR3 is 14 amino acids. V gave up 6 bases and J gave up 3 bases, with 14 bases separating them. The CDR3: CASRQSYWDTEAFF. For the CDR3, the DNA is TGTGCCAGCAGACAGAGCTATTGGGACACTGAAGCTTTCTTT.

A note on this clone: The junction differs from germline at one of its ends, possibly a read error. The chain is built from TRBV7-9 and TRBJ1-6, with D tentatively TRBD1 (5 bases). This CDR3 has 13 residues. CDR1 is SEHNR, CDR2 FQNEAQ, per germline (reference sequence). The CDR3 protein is CSSGKTSGAPLHF. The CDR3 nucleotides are TGTTCCAGCGGCAAGACCTCGGGGGCACCCCTCCACTTT. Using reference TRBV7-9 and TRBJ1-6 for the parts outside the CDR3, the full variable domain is DTGVSQNPRHKITKRGQNVTFRCDPISEHNRLYWYRQTLGQGPEFLTYFQNEAQLEKSRLLSDRFSAERPKGSFSTLEIQRTEQGDSAMYLCSSGKTSGAPLHFGNGTRLTVT.

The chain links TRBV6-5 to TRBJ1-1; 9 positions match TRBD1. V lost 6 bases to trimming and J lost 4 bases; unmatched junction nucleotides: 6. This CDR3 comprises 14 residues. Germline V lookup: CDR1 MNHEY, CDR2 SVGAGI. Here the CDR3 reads CASRTGGGSTEAFF. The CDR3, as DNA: TGTGCCAGCAGAACAGGGGGCGGCTCCACTGAAGCTTTCTTT.

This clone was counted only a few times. As DNA, the CDR3 is TGTGCCAGCAGTCTGAACGGGATCAACACTGAAGCTTTCTTT. As protein: CASSLNGINTEAFF. V usage is TRBV6-5 and J usage is TRBJ1-1, with unresolved D. Deletions cut 5 bases from V and 2 bases from J, with 12 bases between. The CDR3 consists of 14 residues. Germline V lookup: CDR1 MNHEY, CDR2 SVGAGI.

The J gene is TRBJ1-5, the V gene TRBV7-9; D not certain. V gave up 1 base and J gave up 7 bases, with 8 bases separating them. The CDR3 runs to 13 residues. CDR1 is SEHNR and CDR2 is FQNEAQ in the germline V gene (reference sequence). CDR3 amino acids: CASSLGNSQPQHF. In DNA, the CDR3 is TGTGCCAGCAGCTTAGGTAACTCCCAGCCCCAGCATTTT.

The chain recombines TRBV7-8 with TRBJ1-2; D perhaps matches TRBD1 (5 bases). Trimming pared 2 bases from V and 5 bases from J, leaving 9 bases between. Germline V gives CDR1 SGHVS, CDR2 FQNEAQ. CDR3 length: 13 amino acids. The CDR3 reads CASSLRGGYGYTF. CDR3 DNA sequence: TGTGCCAGCAGCTTACGGGGGGGTTATGGCTACACCTTC. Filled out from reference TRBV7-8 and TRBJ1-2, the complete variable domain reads GAGVSQSPRYKVAKRGQDVALRCDPISGHVSLFWYQQALGQGPEFLTYFQNEAQLDKSGLPSDRFFAERPEGSVSTLKIQRTQQEDSAVYLCASSLRGGYGYTFGSGTRLTVV.

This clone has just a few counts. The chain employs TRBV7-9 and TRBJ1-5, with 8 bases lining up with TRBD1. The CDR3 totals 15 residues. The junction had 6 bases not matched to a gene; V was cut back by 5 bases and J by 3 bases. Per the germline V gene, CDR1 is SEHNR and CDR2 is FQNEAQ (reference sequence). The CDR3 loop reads CASSRGQGINQPQHF. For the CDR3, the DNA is TGTGCCAGCAGCCGTGGACAGGGAATCAATCAGCCCCAGCATTTT.

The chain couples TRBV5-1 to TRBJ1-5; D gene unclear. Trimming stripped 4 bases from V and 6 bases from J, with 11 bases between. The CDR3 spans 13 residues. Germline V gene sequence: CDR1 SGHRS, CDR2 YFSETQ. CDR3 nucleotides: TGCGCCAGCAGCGTAGACTCGGGTCAGCCCCAGCATTTT. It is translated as CASSVDSGQPQHF.

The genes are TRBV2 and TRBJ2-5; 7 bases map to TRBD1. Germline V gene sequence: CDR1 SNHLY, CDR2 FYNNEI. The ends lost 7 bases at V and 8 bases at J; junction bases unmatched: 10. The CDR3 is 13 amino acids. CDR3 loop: CASINTGVVTQYF. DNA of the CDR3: TGTGCCAGCATTAATACAGGGGTAGTCACCCAGTACTTC.

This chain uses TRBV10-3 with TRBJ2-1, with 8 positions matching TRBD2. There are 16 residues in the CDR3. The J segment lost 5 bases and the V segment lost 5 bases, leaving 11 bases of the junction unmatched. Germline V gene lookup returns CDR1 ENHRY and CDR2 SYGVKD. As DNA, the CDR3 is TGTGCCATCAGTCTTGACGGGGGGGCCTCAAACAATGAGCAGTTCTTC. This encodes CAISLDGGASNNEQFF.

The CDR3 protein is CASSRYLGTGNQPQHF. CDR3 nucleotide sequence: TGCGCCAGCAGCCGATATTTGGGGACAGGCAATCAGCCCCAGCATTTT. The rearrangement links TRBV4-1 to TRBJ1-5, with 7 bases that match TRBD1. Germline V gives CDR1 MGHRA, CDR2 YSYEKL. With 4 bases clipped from V and 2 bases from J, the junction kept 8 bases outside the gene matches. The CDR3 sequence is 16 residues long.

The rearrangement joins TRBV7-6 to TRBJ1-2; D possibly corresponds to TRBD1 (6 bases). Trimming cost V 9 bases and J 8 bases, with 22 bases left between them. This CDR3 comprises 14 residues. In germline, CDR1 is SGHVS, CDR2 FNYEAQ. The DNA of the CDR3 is TGTGCCAGTCGAAAGACAGGTTCGTTACAGGGCTACACCTTC. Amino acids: CASRKTGSLQGYTF.

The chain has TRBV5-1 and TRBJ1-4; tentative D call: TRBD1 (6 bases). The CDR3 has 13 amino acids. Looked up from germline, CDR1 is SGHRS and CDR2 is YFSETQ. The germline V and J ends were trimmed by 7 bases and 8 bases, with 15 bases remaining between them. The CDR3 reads CASRRDTREKLFF. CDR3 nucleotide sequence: TGCGCCAGCCGCCGGGACACCCGAGAAAAACTGTTTTTT.

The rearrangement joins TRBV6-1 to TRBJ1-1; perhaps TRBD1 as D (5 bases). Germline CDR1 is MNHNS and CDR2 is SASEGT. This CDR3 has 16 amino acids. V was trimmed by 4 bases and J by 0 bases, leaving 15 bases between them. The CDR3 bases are TGTGCCAGCAGTGCGCCGGGGGGGGTCATGAACACTGAAGCTTTCTTT. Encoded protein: CASSAPGGVMNTEAFF.

DNA for the CDR3: TGTGCCAGCAGGACAGCTGGAAACACCATATATTTT. Amino acids: CASRTAGNTIYF. The V gene is TRBV2, the J gene TRBJ1-3, with TRBD1 as a possible D gene (5 bases). Germline lookup yields CDR1 SNHLY and CDR2 FYNNEI. The CDR3 covers 12 residues. V was pared by 6 bases and J by 2 bases, with 5 bases between.